This T cell receptor (beta chain) was recorded in a study of blood T cell repertoires in COVID-19. Whole-study context: Sample material is recorded as cDNA or gDNA derived from T cells, B-cell-depleted T cells, or PBMCs.

Profiled with immunoSEQ multiplex PCR; TCRdb holds only in-frame clones, not every one. Among over 400,000 clones listed, approximately 83% were seen once. J lost 5 bases, V lost 9 bases, and 9 bases had no gene match. Germline V gene sequence: CDR1 MNHEY, CDR2 SMNVEV (reference sequence). CDR3 length equals 15 residues. The sample comprised peripheral blood. This receptor was taken from a human donor in a cohort sampled during active COVID-19. The V call is TRBV27, the J call TRBJ2-3; 12 positions match TRBD2. The CDR3 DNA reads as TGTGCCAGGACTCTGACTAGCGGGAGTATAGATACGCAGTATTTT. Protein sequence: CARTLTSGSIDTQYF.